One and the same sample provided the 19 T cell receptor beta chains below, sequenced in a study of OX40 agonist ivuxolimab in advanced cancers. TCRdb's table, derived via immunoSEQ multiplex PCR, lists solely in-frame clones and lacks some. The sample carries around 15,000 clones, roughly 92% recorded once. This sample comprised CD4+ or CD8+ T cells sorted from blood, obtained in a trial of the OX40 agonist ivuxolimab. These TCRs come from an adult with an advanced solid tumor such as melanoma, head and neck, liver or kidney cancer.

CDR3 DNA: TGTGCCAGCAGCTTAGGGGGCGAGAATGAGCAGTTCTTC. It specifies CASSLGGENEQFF. This sequence joins TRBV7-2 and TRBJ2-1; the D gene is possibly TRBD1 (5 bases). The V end was cut by 1 base, the J end by 7 bases, with 8 bases between. The germline gives CDR1 SGHTA, CDR2 FQGNSA. This CDR3 is built from 13 residues. The variable domain in full, completed from reference TRBV7-2 and TRBJ2-1, reads GAGVSQSPSNKVTEKGKDVELRCDPISGHTALYWYRQSLGQGLEFLIYFQGNSAPDKSGLPSDRFSAERTGGSVSTLTIQRTQQEDSAVYLCASSLGGENEQFFGPGTRLTVL.

This clone was seen only once. The gene calls are TRBV19 and TRBJ2-7, with 8 bases aligning to TRBD1. With V trimmed by 10 bases and J by 1 base, 6 bases remained unmatched. CDR3 length: 13 amino acids. Germline assignment: CDR1 LNHDA and CDR2 SQIVND (reference sequence). CDR3 nucleotides: TGTGCCACTAAAAGACAGGGGTCCTACGAGCAGTACTTC. As protein: CATKRQGSYEQYF.

V and J are TRBV6-1 and TRBJ1-2, with a weak D call TRBD1 (5 bases). Looked up from germline, CDR1 is MNHNS and CDR2 is SASEGT. The CDR3 has 15 amino acids. V was shortened by 6 bases and J by 0 bases, with 14 bases between the two germline ends. The CDR3 DNA is TGTGCCAGCAGGGAGGGGCTGGGGCCTAACTATGGCTACACCTTC. Translated: CASREGLGPNYGYTF.

The V and J genes are TRBV13 and TRBJ2-1; weak D call: TRBD1 (6 bases). Germline assignment: CDR1 PRHDT and CDR2 FYEKMQ (reference sequence). The CDR3 is 14 amino acids. Trimming cost V 5 bases and J 3 bases, with 11 bases left between them. The CDR3 region has the DNA TGTGCCAGCAGCCGGGACAAGAGCTACAATGAGCAGTTCTTC. It specifies CASSRDKSYNEQFF.

The V and J genes are TRBV28 and TRBJ2-1, with D possibly matching TRBD2 (5 bases). From germline, CDR1 is MDHEN and CDR2 SYDVKM. Trimming stripped 1 base from V and 7 bases from J, with 14 bases between. CDR3 length: 15 amino acids. CDR3 nucleotides: TGTGCCAGCAGTTTATCGTGGACGGGAACTAATGAGCAGTTCTTC. This sequence encodes CASSLSWTGTNEQFF.

The genes are TRBV4-3 and TRBJ1-6; D is unclear. The V gene's germline CDR1 is LGHNA and CDR2 YSLEER. Trimming left V 1 base short and J 8 bases short, with 12 bases between. The CDR3 covers 15 residues. CDR3 sequence reads: CASSQGLESYSPLHF. CDR3 DNA sequence: TGCGCCAGCAGCCAAGGACTAGAATCTTATTCACCCCTCCACTTT.

Here the CDR3 DNA reads TGTGCCAGCAGTGATCGTCTCGGGCCCCCATACAATGAGCAGTTCTTC. This translates into CASSDRLGPPYNEQFF. The chain employs TRBV6-1 and TRBJ2-1; D is uncertain. The V and J ends lost 3 bases and 4 bases respectively, with 16 bases between them. The CDR3 spans 16 residues. Per germline, CDR1 MNHNS and CDR2 SASEGT.

The genes are TRBV5-4 and TRBJ2-2; 13 nucleotides line up with TRBD2. CDR3 length equals 19 residues. The germline V gene encodes CDR1 SGHNT and CDR2 YYREEE (reference sequence). The V and J ends lost 0 bases and 2 bases, in that order; junction bases with no gene match: 7. The CDR3: CASSLGWTSGGPNTGELFF. CDR3 in DNA: TGTGCCAGCAGCTTGGGGTGGACTAGCGGGGGCCCTAACACCGGGGAGCTGTTTTTT.

This rearrangement joins TRBV9 to TRBJ1-2; 8 nucleotides agree with TRBD1. V was clipped by 3 bases and J by 4 bases; unmatched bases: 8. Per the germline V gene, CDR1 is SGDLS and CDR2 is YYNGEE. This CDR3 contains 15 residues. The CDR3 is CASSGTGPRGYGYTF. The DNA for the CDR3 is TGTGCCAGCAGCGGGACAGGGCCTCGCGGCTATGGCTACACCTTC.

Here the CDR3 DNA reads TGTGCCAGTAGTCTAGCGGGATTAGATACGCAGTATTTT. It translates to CASSLAGLDTQYF. The chain uses TRBV19 and TRBJ2-3; TRBD2 matches 9 bases. The CDR3 runs to 13 residues. The germline V gene has CDR1 LNHDA and CDR2 SQIVND (reference sequence). V was pared by 5 bases and J by 5 bases, with 2 bases of the junction left unmatched.

This chain connects TRBV2 to TRBJ2-3; D gene ambiguous. There are 12 residues in the CDR3. CDR1 and CDR2 (germline): SNHLY, FYNNEI. Trimming stripped 7 bases from V and 4 bases from J, with 9 bases between. The CDR3 nucleotides are TGTGCCAGCACTAATGGCCCAGATACGCAGTATTTT. This sequence encodes CASTNGPDTQYF.

The chain uses TRBV9 and TRBJ2-4; a weak D match, TRBD1 (5 bases). CDR3 length: 11 residues. V lost 3 bases and J lost 9, with 7 bases in between. Germline CDR1 reads SGDLS; CDR2 reads YYNGEE. DNA for the CDR3: TGTGCCAGCAGCGGGGGCAGCATTCAGTACTTC. Protein: CASSGGSIQYF.

The chain combines TRBV5-5 with TRBJ2-7, with 10 bases identical to TRBD2. This CDR3 is built from 16 residues. Germline CDR1 reads SGHKS; CDR2 reads YYEKEE (reference sequence). Trimming removed 0 bases from V and 5 bases from J; junction bases left unmatched: 8. The CDR3: CASSLERSGRMHEQYF. For the CDR3, the DNA is TGTGCCAGCAGCTTGGAGCGTAGCGGGAGGATGCACGAGCAGTACTTC.

V and J are TRBV21-1 and TRBJ2-2; TRBD1 reflects the table's D call only, with no check against the DNA. TRBV21-1 is a pseudogene. CDR3 length equals 14 residues. CDR3 region: CASRGTGRGGELFF. CDR3 DNA: TGTGCCAGCCGCGGGACAGGGAGGGGAGGGGAGCTGTTTTTT.

The V call is TRBV6-5, the J call TRBJ2-5; the D call may be TRBD1 or TRBD2 (5 bases each). This CDR3 is built from 8 residues. The ends were cut back, 8 bases at V and 14 bases at J, with 9 bases in the middle. The germline V gene encodes CDR1 MNHEY and CDR2 SVGAGI. The CDR3 sequence: CASRDLYF. CDR3 DNA sequence: TGTGCCAGCCGGGACCTTTACTTC.

The V call is TRBV7-9, the J call TRBJ2-1; weak D call: TRBD2 (6 bases). Germline V gene data show CDR1 as SEHNR and CDR2 as FQNEAQ (reference sequence). V was clipped by 2 bases and J by 8 bases, with 22 bases between them. The CDR3 spans 17 residues. The CDR3 region has the DNA TGTGCCAGCAGCTTACCCGTCGGGACTCAAAAAGGGGATGAGCAGTTCTTC. It is translated as CASSLPVGTQKGDEQFF.

The rearrangement uses TRBV19 and TRBJ1-1, with D uncertain. The germline gives CDR1 LNHDA, CDR2 SQIVND (reference sequence). The CDR3 is 15 amino acids. V was cut by 1 base and J by 0 bases, with 9 bases left in between. The CDR3 is CASSIGREVNTEAFF. The CDR3 bases are TGTGCCAGTAGTATAGGCCGGGAAGTGAACACTGAAGCTTTCTTT.

The genes are TRBV6-5 and TRBJ1-4; D unresolved. The CDR3 sequence is 15 residues long. Germline V gives CDR1 MNHEY, CDR2 SVGAGI. V was clipped by 0 bases and J by 1 base, with 6 bases between them. CDR3 loop: CASSYSFRTNEKLFF. The CDR3 DNA sequence: TGTGCCAGCAGTTACTCCTTTAGAACTAATGAAAAACTGTTTTTT.

V usage is TRBV19 and J usage is TRBJ2-6; perhaps TRBD2 as D (6 bases). The length of the CDR3 is 16 residues. Germline lookup yields CDR1 LNHDA and CDR2 SQIVND (reference sequence). V was trimmed by 6 bases and J by 2 bases, leaving 14 bases between them. For the CDR3, the DNA is TGTGCCAGTAGGGGGACGGGGGAACCTGGGGCCAACGTCCTGACTTTC. Amino acid sequence: CASRGTGEPGANVLTF. The complete variable domain, with remaining parts taken from reference TRBV19 and TRBJ2-6, reads DGGITQSPKYLFRKEGQNVTLSCEQNLNHDAMYWYRQDPGQGLRLIYYSQIVNDFQKGDIAEGYSVSREKKESFPLTVTSAQKNPTAFYLCASRGTGEPGANVLTFGAGSRLTVL.